The 8 T cell receptor beta chains given below trace back to one sample, sequenced in a study of persistence of HIV-infected CD4 T cells. Their target antigens are unknown. The libraries were made with immunoSEQ version 4 in survey mode. The method was immunoSEQ multiplex PCR; TCRdb's version includes in-frame clones alone and lacks a portion of them. The data show roughly 17,000 clones, less than 75% seen once. Lysates of CMV-infected fibroblasts at around 10 ug/mL stimulated these cells. Responding CD4+ T cells were sorted by upregulation of both CD40 ligand and CD69. The material was CD4+ T cells sorted from PBMCs after approximately 19-hour stimulation, obtained from a patient who received antiretroviral therapy. The receptors derive from an adult woman with HIV who was CMV-seropositive.

V and J are TRBV7-6 and TRBJ2-5; 14 positions agree with TRBD2. V lost 6 bases and J lost 5; bases outside the gene matches: 8. The germline V gene has CDR1 SGHVS and CDR2 FNYEAQ. The CDR3 consists of 16 residues. CDR3 protein: CASSHRLAGGIETQYF. The DNA of the CDR3 is TGTGCCAGCAGTCACAGACTAGCGGGGGGGATTGAGACCCAGTACTTC. The whole variable domain, filled in from reference TRBV7-6 and TRBJ2-5, reads GAGVSQSPRYKVTKRGQDVALRCDPISGHVSLYWYRQALGQGPEFLTYFNYEAQQDKSGLPNDRFSAERPEGSISTLTIQRTEQRDSAMYRCASSHRLAGGIETQYFGPGTRLLVL.

This clone has just a few counts. The rearrangement uses TRBV19 and TRBJ1-2; D is perhaps TRBD1 (5 bases). Deletions cut 3 bases from V and 3 bases from J, with 11 bases between. The CDR3 contains 14 residues. Germline loops: CDR1 LNHDA, CDR2 SQIVND (reference sequence). CDR3 DNA: TGTGCCAGTAGTATTCGTAGGGGCGACTATGGCTACACCTTC. It translates to CASSIRRGDYGYTF.

The chain links TRBV30 to TRBJ1-1, with a possible D match to TRBD1 (5 bases). CDR1 and CDR2 (germline): GTSNPN, SVGIG (reference sequence). The CDR3 sequence is 15 residues long. Trimming shortened V by 3 bases and J by 1 base, and 15 bases separated the two germline ends. CDR3 DNA sequence: TGTGCCTGGAGGTACGCCGACAGACCGAACACTGAAGCTTTCTTT. This encodes CAWRYADRPNTEAFF.

The rearrangement links TRBV6-6 to TRBJ2-4; TRBD2 matches at 7 bases. The trim removed 5 bases at V and 2 bases at J, leaving 15 bases unmatched. The CDR3 contains 18 residues. The germline gives CDR1 MNHNY, CDR2 SVGAGI (reference sequence). The CDR3: CASSPLPGGRTTKNIQYF. CDR3 nucleotides: TGTGCCAGCAGTCCGCTTCCGGGGGGAAGGACCACCAAAAACATTCAGTACTTC.

This clone was detected a few times. The rearrangement links TRBV7-9 to TRBJ1-1; 7 nucleotides align to TRBD1. The CDR3 extends over 16 amino acids. V lost 0 bases to trimming and J lost 1 base; unmatched junction nucleotides: 5. Germline CDR1 SEHNR, CDR2 FQNEAQ (reference sequence). CDR3 sequence: CASSLATGRRNTEAFF. Written as DNA, the CDR3 is TGTGCCAGCAGCTTAGCGACAGGGAGGAGGAACACTGAAGCTTTCTTT.

This rearrangement joins TRBV19 to TRBJ1-5, with D possibly being TRBD1 (5 bases). Germline-derived CDR1 and CDR2 are LNHDA and SQIVND (reference sequence). The CDR3 has 15 amino acids. The V gene lost 2 bases and the J gene lost 1 base, with 9 bases spanning the gap. This CDR3 is CASSIRGSSNQPQHF. The CDR3 DNA follows: TGTGCCAGTAGTATACGGGGCAGCAGCAATCAGCCCCAGCATTTT.

This clone is judged medium-sized. This chain uses TRBV19 with TRBJ1-2, with D unresolved. V shed 4 bases and J shed 8 bases, with 14 bases lying between them. The CDR3 has 13 amino acids. Germline V CDR1 and CDR2: LNHDA, SQIVND (reference sequence). The CDR3 nucleotides are TGTGCCAGTAGTACAGGCCCCAGGCACGGCTACACCTTC. Translating it yields CASSTGPRHGYTF. Full variable domain (outside the CDR3, taken from reference TRBV19 and TRBJ1-2): DGGITQSPKYLFRKEGQNVTLSCEQNLNHDAMYWYRQDPGQGLRLIYYSQIVNDFQKGDIAEGYSVSREKKESFPLTVTSAQKNPTAFYLCASSTGPRHGYTFGSGTRLTVV.

The V gene is TRBV5-1, the J gene TRBJ2-1, with D possibly called TRBD1 or TRBD2 (5 bases each). Between the trimmed V and J ends, which lost 0 bases and 6 bases, there was a span of 10 bases. CDR1 and CDR2 from the germline V gene are SGHRS and YFSETQ. There are 14 residues in the CDR3. The chain's CDR3 is CASSLVAGANEQFF. CDR3 nucleotide sequence: TGCGCCAGCAGCTTGGTTGCCGGGGCCAATGAGCAGTTCTTC.